This T cell receptor beta chain was found in a study of PD-1 blockade in classical Hodgkin lymphoma. Study-wide findings and caveats: The study reported lower baseline TCR diversity in newly diagnosed patients than in healthy donors. Newly diagnosed patients had diversity similar to the baseline diversity of complete responders. By C4D1, CD4+ diversity increased significantly, especially in complete responders.

This CDR3 is built from 13 residues. Germline values: CDR1 SQVTM, CDR2 ANQGSEA. Deletions cut 3 bases from V and 0 bases from J, with 8 bases between. This table comes from immunoSEQ multiplex PCR, and its TCRdb copy is limited to in-frame clones, with some not included. The table has 90,000 to 100,000 clones, roughly 89% seen once. Regarding this clone: Its antigen remains unidentified.

In every patient, relapse followed autologous stem cell transplantation, while exposure to brentuximab vedotin differed. Classification of best responses gave complete response, partial response or progressive disease. The source is a human donor with classical Hodgkin lymphoma. The V and J genes are TRBV29-1 and TRBJ2-5; D unclear. The sequencing used peripheral blood mononuclear cells (PBMCs), collected at baseline. The CDR3 bases are TGCAGCGTTGAGCCTTGGTACCAAGAGACCCAGTACTTC. Amino acid sequence: CSVEPWYQETQYF.